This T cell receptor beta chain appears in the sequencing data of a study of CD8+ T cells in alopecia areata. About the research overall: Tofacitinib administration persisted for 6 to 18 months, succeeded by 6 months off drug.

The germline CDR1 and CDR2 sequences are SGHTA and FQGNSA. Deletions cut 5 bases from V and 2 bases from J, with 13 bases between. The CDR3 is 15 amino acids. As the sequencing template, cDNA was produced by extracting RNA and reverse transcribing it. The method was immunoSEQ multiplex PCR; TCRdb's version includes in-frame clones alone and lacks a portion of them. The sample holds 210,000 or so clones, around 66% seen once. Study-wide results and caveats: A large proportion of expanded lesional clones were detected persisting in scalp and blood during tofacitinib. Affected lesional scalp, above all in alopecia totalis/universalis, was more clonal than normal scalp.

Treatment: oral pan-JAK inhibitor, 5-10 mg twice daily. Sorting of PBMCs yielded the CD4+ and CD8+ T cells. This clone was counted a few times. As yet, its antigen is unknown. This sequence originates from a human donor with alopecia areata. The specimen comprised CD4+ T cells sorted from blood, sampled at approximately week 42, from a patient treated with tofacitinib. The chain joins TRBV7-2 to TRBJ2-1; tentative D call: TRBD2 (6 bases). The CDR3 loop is CASSPDYPTYNEQFF. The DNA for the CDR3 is TGTGCCAGCAGCCCGGACTACCCCACCTACAATGAGCAGTTCTTC. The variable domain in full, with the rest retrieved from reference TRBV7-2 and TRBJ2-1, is GAGVSQSPSNKVTEKGKDVELRCDPISGHTALYWYRQSLGQGLEFLIYFQGNSAPDKSGLPSDRFSAERTGGSVSTLTIQRTQQEDSAVYLCASSPDYPTYNEQFFGPGTRLTVL.